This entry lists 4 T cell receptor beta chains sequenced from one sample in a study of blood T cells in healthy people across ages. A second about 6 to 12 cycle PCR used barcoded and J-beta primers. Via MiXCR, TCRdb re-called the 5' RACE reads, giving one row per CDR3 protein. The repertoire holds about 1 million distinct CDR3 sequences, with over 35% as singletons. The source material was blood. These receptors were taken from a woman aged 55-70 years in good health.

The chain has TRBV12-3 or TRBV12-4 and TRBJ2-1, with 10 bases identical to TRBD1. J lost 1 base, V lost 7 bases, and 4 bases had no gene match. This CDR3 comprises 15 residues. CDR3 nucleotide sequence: TGTGCCAGCACCTCGGACAGGGGGTCCTACAATGAGCAGTTCTTC. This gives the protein CASTSDRGSYNEQFF.

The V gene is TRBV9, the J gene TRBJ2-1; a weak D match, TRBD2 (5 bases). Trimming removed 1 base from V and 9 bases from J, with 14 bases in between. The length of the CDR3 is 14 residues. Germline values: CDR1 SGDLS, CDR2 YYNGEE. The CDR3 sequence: CASSVPRDEGEQFF. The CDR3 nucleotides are TGTGCCAGCAGCGTACCGAGAGATGAGGGTGAGCAGTTCTTC.

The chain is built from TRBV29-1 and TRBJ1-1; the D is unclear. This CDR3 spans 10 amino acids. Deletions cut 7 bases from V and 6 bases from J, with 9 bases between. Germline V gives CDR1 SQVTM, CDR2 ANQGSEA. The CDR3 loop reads CSAVISEAFF. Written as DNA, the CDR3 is TGCAGCGCGGTGATTTCTGAAGCTTTCTTT.

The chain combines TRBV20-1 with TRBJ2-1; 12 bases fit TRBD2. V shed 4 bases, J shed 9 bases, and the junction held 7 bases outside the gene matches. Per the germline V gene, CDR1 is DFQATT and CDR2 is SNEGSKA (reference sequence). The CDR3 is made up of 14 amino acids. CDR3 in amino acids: CSATRLAGVGEQFF. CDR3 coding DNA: TGCAGTGCTACTCGACTAGCGGGAGTCGGTGAGCAGTTCTTC.